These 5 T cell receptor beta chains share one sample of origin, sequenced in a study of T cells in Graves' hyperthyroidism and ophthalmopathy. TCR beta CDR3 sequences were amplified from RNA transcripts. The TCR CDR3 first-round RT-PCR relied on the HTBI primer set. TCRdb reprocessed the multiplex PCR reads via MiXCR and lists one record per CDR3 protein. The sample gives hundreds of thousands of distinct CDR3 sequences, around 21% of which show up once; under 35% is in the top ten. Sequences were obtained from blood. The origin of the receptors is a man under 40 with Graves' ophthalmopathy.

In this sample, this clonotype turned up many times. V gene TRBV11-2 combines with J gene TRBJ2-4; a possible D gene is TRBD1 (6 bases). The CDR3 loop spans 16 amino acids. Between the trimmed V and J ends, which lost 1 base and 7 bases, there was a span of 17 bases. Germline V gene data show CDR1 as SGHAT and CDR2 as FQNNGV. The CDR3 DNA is TGTGCCAGCAGCTTAGTTGTGGCAGGGGTTAGGAACATTCAGTACTTC. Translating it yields CASSLVVAGVRNIQYF.

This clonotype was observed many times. CDR3 sequence reads: CASSPNYRVRGTDTQYF. The CDR3 region has the DNA TGTGCCAGCAGTCCTAACTACAGGGTAAGGGGCACAGATACGCAGTATTTT. The chain carries TRBV28 and TRBJ2-3; D may be TRBD1 (6 bases). CDR3 length: 17 amino acids. Germline V CDR1 and CDR2: MDHEN, SYDVKM. V gave up 5 bases and J gave up 1 base, with 19 bases separating them.

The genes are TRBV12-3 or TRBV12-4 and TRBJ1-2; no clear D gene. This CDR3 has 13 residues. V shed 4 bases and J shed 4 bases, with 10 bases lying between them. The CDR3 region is CASSSRTLYGYTF. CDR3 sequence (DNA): TGTGCCAGCAGTTCCCGGACCCTCTATGGCTACACCTTC.

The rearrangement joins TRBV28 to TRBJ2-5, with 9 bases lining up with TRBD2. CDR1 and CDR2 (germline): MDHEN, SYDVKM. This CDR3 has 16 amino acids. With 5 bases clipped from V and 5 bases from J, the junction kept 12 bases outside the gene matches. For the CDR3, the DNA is TGTGCCAGCAGTCCCGGACTAGCGCCATTTTACGAGACCCAGTACTTC. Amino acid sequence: CASSPGLAPFYETQYF.

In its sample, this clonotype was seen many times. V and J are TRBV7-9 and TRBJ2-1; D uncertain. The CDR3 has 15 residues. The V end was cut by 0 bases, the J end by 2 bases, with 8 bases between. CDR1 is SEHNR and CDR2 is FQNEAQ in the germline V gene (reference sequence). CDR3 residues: CASSLAPRTYNEQFF. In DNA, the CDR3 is TGTGCCAGCAGCTTAGCTCCCCGAACCTACAATGAGCAGTTCTTC. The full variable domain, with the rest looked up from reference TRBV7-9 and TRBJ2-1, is DTGVSQNPRHKITKRGQNVTFRCDPISEHNRLYWYRQTLGQGPEFLTYFQNEAQLEKSRLLSDRFSAERPKGSFSTLEIQRTEQGDSAMYLCASSLAPRTYNEQFFGPGTRLTVL.